The clone carrying this TCR beta chain was counted ten times or more. Trimming cost V 5 bases and J 6 bases, with 12 bases left between them. In germline, CDR1 is MNHEY, CDR2 SVGEGT. The CDR3 spans 13 residues. These data originate in a study of spatial heterogeneity in lung cancer. Across the whole study: Averaged across combinations, each unique TCR and UMI pairing appeared more than ten times in raw reads, which were uncorrected.

Time point described: sample taken at primary tumor resection. Researchers sequenced whole RNA taken from tumor, nontumor lung or frozen PBMC without sorting. TCRdb re-called the 5' RACE reads with MiXCR, one entry per CDR3 protein. Among fewer than 45,000 distinct CDR3 sequences listed, approximately 6.9% were seen once. This sequence was found in a female donor with early-stage non-small cell lung cancer. Material: PBMCs, obtained at surgery. J is TRBJ2-3 and V is TRBV6-2 or TRBV6-3, with a possible D match to TRBD2 (5 bases). CDR3 residues: CASSGGWSDTQYF. As DNA, the CDR3 is TGTGCCAGCAGTGGCGGGTGGTCGGATACGCAGTATTTT.